Listed below are T cell receptor beta chains from one sample, sequenced in a study of cytotoxic CD8 clonotypes in ibrutinib-treated CLL. Profiled with immunoSEQ multiplex PCR; TCRdb holds only in-frame clones, not every one. The data hold around 160,000 clones, with about 88% observed a single time. Here the sequenced sample was PBMCs, taken at disease progression, from a patient treated with ibrutinib. The source is a human donor with chronic lymphocytic leukemia. The CDR3 runs from the conserved cysteine through the conserved F or W. Fields, in order: V gene, CDR3 protein.

>TRBV27
CASSWAGGTYEQYF
>TRBV5-1
CASSIQDTGANVLTF
>TRBV5-1
CASSLVPGGGYYEQYF
>TRBV19
CASSTPTSLYSDTQYF
>TRBV28
CAAEGQGGYEQYF
>TRBV29-1
CSVVNLAGSEAFF
>TRBV12-5
CASGLAMNTEAFF
>TRBV7-8
CASSLERVVEQYF
>TRBV11-2
CASSLGGREGYTF
>TRBV7-2
CASSLSPRQRGEAFF
>TRBV28
CASGSGPTDTQYF
>TRBV19
CASTPAGRGADTQYF
>TRBV5-6
CASSFLFRGGWNTEAFF
>TRBV28
CASIMVSGNTIYF
>TRBV19
CASSLTLPGFMNTEAFF
>TRBV6-5
CASSYRGRLPNQPQHF
>TRBV18
CASSPVMGLNTEAFF
>TRBV5-1
CASSLTGPGQGVGYGYTF
>TRBV29-1
CSVWGREGNNEQFF
>TRBV25-1
CASSPNEKLFF
>TRBV7-3
CASSLRDRDNEQFF
>TRBV10-3
CAISDTLAGGTDTQYF
>TRBV19
CASSTGLNQPQHF
>TRBV19
CASYGTGDGYTF
>TRBV7-9
CASSLARAGTGKHNEQFF
>TRBV4-3
CASGFSVNTEAFF
>TRBV28
CASSFRGTGGEKLFF
>TRBV11-3
CASSLGAGGPQDTQYF
>TRBV7-9
CASSLERGSSYEQYF
>TRBV19
CASRSQPQHF
>TRBV5-3
CANPQKGDRNTIYF
>TRBV11-2
CASSQSIFGGRAYTGELFF
>TRBV2
CASSLADEQYF
>TRBV19
CASSVGQGRATPQYF
>TRBV5-1
CASSLTGTSDAGELFF
>TRBV6-1
CASQDYEQYF
>TRBV29-1
CSVPPTGNGYTF
>TRBV5-1
CASSLEELRGSNTIYF
>TRBV4-2
CASCQGTGAEKLFF
>TRBV4-3
CASSHTSGANVLTF
>TRBV18
CASSVSRSSYEQYF
>TRBV5-4
CASSLDRYHYEQYF
>TRBV7-2
CASSLGQPETEAFF
>TRBV2
CASSRQGVNQPQHF
>TRBV4-3
CASSQDRPTDEQFF
>TRBV7-3
CASRQGGGKPDTQYF
>TRBV11-1
CASSAPRGAILMSEQYF
>TRBV2
CAMSTGETQYF
>TRBV28
CASRPGRARETQYF
>TRBV11-3
CASSFGQGGIYEQYF
>TRBV2
CASSILDEQYF
>TRBV5-1
CASSPGQSYTEAFF
>TRBV6-5
CASSYSGRPKEKLFF
>TRBV28
CASARVLSGSMNEQFF
>TRBV30
CAWSRDREYGYTF
>TRBV19
CATRRRGQTAGANVLTF
>TRBV28
CASTIRGSTYGYTF